This T cell receptor (beta chain) derives from a study of blood T cell repertoires in COVID-19. Clinical history as reported by participants underpinned cohort assignment. This clone showed up just a few times. This CDR3 is built from 14 residues. The V gene's germline CDR1 is LNHDA and CDR2 SQIVND (reference sequence). Trimming pared 9 bases from V and 5 bases from J, leaving 17 bases between. The protocol was immunoSEQ multiplex PCR, while the TCRdb copy is restricted to in-frame clones and leaves out a portion. The sample has 150,000 or so clones, around 84% seen once. Sequenced material: PBMCs or T cells enriched from blood (not recorded which). The V and J genes are TRBV19 and TRBJ1-5; D remains unclear. The receptor's source is a woman in her forties or fifties who had been exposed to COVID-19. The CDR3 spells CASSPWEGHQPQHF. In nucleotides, the CDR3 is TGTGCCAGCAGCCCTTGGGAGGGTCATCAGCCCCAGCATTTT.